This passage covers 18 T cell receptor beta chains from one sample sequenced in a study of CD8+ T cells in alopecia areata. Indicated treatment: oral pan-JAK inhibitor, 5-10 mg twice daily. Following extraction, RNA underwent reverse transcription to cDNA, which served as the sequencing template. The data were produced by immunoSEQ multiplex PCR, yet TCRdb's version contains in-frame clones alone and is incomplete. The table records roughly 200,000 clones, about 55% of them present only once. Sequencing was performed on CD8+ T cells sorted from blood, taken at week 24, from a patient treated with tofacitinib. These TCRs come from a human donor with alopecia areata.

This chain links TRBV27 with TRBJ1-5; D is unclear. The germline gives CDR1 MNHEY, CDR2 SMNVEV (reference sequence). Between the trimmed V and J ends, which lost 4 bases and 15 bases, there was a span of 13 bases. CDR3 length: 11 residues. CDR3 region: CASSSGITWHF. CDR3 DNA: TGTGCCAGCAGTTCGGGGATTACATGGCATTTT.

This chain joins TRBV13 and TRBJ2-5; D is unclear. The CDR3 consists of 12 residues. Germline loops: CDR1 PRHDT, CDR2 FYEKMQ (reference sequence). The V gene lost 0 bases and the J gene lost 3 bases, with 2 bases spanning the gap. The CDR3 loop reads CASSLGEETQYF. CDR3 DNA sequence: TGTGCCAGCAGCTTAGGTGAAGAGACCCAGTACTTC.

J is TRBJ2-3 and V is TRBV9, with TRBD2 matching 7 bases. This CDR3 region has 15 residues. The germline gives CDR1 SGDLS, CDR2 YYNGEE. Trimming removed 0 bases from V and 2 bases from J; junction bases left unmatched: 3. CDR3 in DNA: TGTGCCAGCAGCGTAGAAAGCGGGGTCACAGATACGCAGTATTTT. It yields the protein CASSVESGVTDTQYF.

Points on this clone: Within the sample, other DNA sequences also encode this same CDR3. This sequence joins TRBV7-9 and TRBJ1-2; D is perhaps TRBD1 (6 bases). Germline assignment: CDR1 SEHNR and CDR2 FQNEAQ (reference sequence). Deletions cut 5 bases from V and 1 base from J, with 8 bases between. The CDR3 runs 13 residues. The CDR3 spells CASSLGGNYGYTF. In DNA form, the CDR3 reads TGTGCCAGCAGCCTAGGGGGTAACTATGGCTACACCTTC.

The CDR3 DNA reads TGTGCCAGCAGCGAGGGGGGCAGCGGGGAGCTGTTTTTT. Amino acids: CASSEGGSGELFF. The chain combines TRBV9 with TRBJ2-2; D might be TRBD1 or TRBD2, each matching 6 bases. Looked up from germline, CDR1 is SGDLS and CDR2 is YYNGEE. Trimming took off 3 bases at V and 7 bases at J, with 10 bases between the two ends. CDR3 size: 13 residues.

This chain uses TRBV10-2 with TRBJ2-1; D is unclear. V was clipped by 7 bases and J by 6 bases, with 19 bases between them. Per germline, CDR1 WSHSY and CDR2 SAAADI. The CDR3 is 15 residues long. CDR3: CASTLASSSFNEQFF. In DNA, the CDR3 is TGCGCCAGCACATTAGCCAGTTCAAGCTTCAATGAGCAGTTCTTC.

The chain links TRBV5-6 to TRBJ1-6, with TRBD1 as a possible D gene (5 bases). The CDR3 has 16 residues. V lost 0 bases, J lost 8 bases, and 15 bases lay in between. Germline V gene lookup returns CDR1 SGHDT and CDR2 YYEEEE. The CDR3 nucleotides are TGTGCCAGCAGCTTGGTCGGGACGGATAGGGATTCACCCCTCCACTTT. Its protein is CASSLVGTDRDSPLHF.

V usage is TRBV5-6 and J usage is TRBJ2-1; 8 bases line up with TRBD1. This CDR3 is built from 13 residues. Trimming at V came to 5 bases and at J to 8 bases, leaving 6 bases not matched to a gene. Germline V gene sequence: CDR1 SGHDT, CDR2 YYEEEE. The CDR3 sequence is CASSPDREYEQFF. The CDR3 bases are TGTGCCAGCAGTCCGGACAGGGAGTATGAGCAGTTCTTC.

The chain combines TRBV5-6 with TRBJ2-7; D might be TRBD1 (6 bases). V was cut by 3 bases and J by 0 bases, with 10 bases left in between. Germline-derived CDR1 and CDR2 are SGHDT and YYEEEE. The CDR3 loop spans 14 amino acids. The CDR3 is CASSSGTTSYEQYF. In DNA, the CDR3 is TGTGCCAGCAGCTCCGGGACAACCTCCTACGAGCAGTACTTC.

There are a few counts of this clone. This chain joins TRBV6-5 and TRBJ2-1; D not certain. The CDR3 sequence is 11 residues long. The germline CDR1 and CDR2 sequences are MNHEY and SVGAGI. Deletions cut 6 bases from V and 6 bases from J, with 6 bases between. CDR3 protein: CASSWGNEQFF. In DNA form, the CDR3 reads TGTGCCAGCAGCTGGGGCAATGAGCAGTTCTTC.

This clone occurred a few times. The rearrangement links TRBV4-3 to TRBJ1-1; tentatively, D is TRBD1 (5 bases). From germline, CDR1 is LGHNA and CDR2 YSLEER. The CDR3 spans 16 residues. Trimming stripped 0 bases from V and 1 base from J, with 12 bases between. DNA for the CDR3: TGCGCCAGCAGCCAAGATCGGGGCGGATCGAACACTGAAGCTTTCTTT. Translation: CASSQDRGGSNTEAFF.

The chain uses TRBV29-1 and TRBJ2-4; D may correspond to TRBD1 or TRBD2 (5 bases each). V was clipped by 7 bases and J by 0 bases, with 10 bases between them. The CDR3 totals 13 residues. Looked up from germline, CDR1 is SQVTM and CDR2 is ANQGSEA. Here the CDR3 reads CSGWDGAKNIQYF. The CDR3 DNA is TGCAGCGGGTGGGACGGAGCCAAAAACATTCAGTACTTC.

V is TRBV7-8 and J is TRBJ2-1; D is unclear. V was cut by 1 base and J by 6 bases, with 4 bases left in between. The germline V gene encodes CDR1 SGHVS and CDR2 FQNEAQ. The length of the CDR3 is 12 residues. CDR3 nucleotides: TGTGCCAGCAGCTTAGAAGGCAATGAGCAGTTCTTC. Its protein is CASSLEGNEQFF.

V gene TRBV4-3 combines with J gene TRBJ2-2; D remains ambiguous. Trimming removed 4 bases from V and 6 bases from J, with 6 bases in between. The germline gives CDR1 LGHNA, CDR2 YSLEER. The CDR3 has 12 amino acids. The CDR3 is CASSLEAGELFF. CDR3 bases: TGCGCCAGCAGCCTGGAAGCCGGGGAGCTGTTTTTT.

The chain combines TRBV4-3 with TRBJ1-4; a weak D match, TRBD1 (5 bases). Germline assignment: CDR1 LGHNA and CDR2 YSLEER. Trimming pared 0 bases from V and 6 bases from J, leaving 14 bases between. This CDR3 spans 16 amino acids. Written as DNA, the CDR3 is TGCGCCAGCAGCCAAGATTGGGGAGGGACGGATGAAAAACTGTTTTTT. Translated, it gives CASSQDWGGTDEKLFF.

The chain has TRBV2 and TRBJ2-1; D is perhaps TRBD1 or TRBD2 (5 bases each). The length of the CDR3 is 15 residues. From germline, CDR1 is SNHLY and CDR2 FYNNEI. With 5 bases removed from V and 8 bases from J, the gap between germline ends came to 19 bases. In nucleotides, the CDR3 is TGTGCCAGCAGTCGAGGGGTGAACGGTCTGGATGAGCAGTTCTTC. This sequence encodes CASSRGVNGLDEQFF.

The rearrangement uses TRBV7-2 and TRBJ2-1; TRBD2 aligns across 12 bases. CDR1 and CDR2 (germline): SGHTA, FQGNSA. The trim removed 7 bases at V and 0 bases at J, leaving 10 bases unmatched. This CDR3 contains 18 residues. In DNA, the CDR3 is TGTGCCAGCACCCTACTAGCGGGGGGCCCTAGCTCCTACAATGAGCAGTTCTTC. Protein: CASTLLAGGPSSYNEQFF.

The rearrangement links TRBV4-3 to TRBJ2-7; D is undetermined. V was clipped by 4 bases and J by 4 bases, with 17 bases between them. Germline V gene data show CDR1 as LGHNA and CDR2 as YSLEER. The length of the CDR3 is 15 residues. CDR3 sequence reads: CASSLTLSAEYEQYF. The CDR3 DNA sequence: TGCGCCAGCAGCCTTACACTATCGGCGGAATACGAGCAGTACTTC.